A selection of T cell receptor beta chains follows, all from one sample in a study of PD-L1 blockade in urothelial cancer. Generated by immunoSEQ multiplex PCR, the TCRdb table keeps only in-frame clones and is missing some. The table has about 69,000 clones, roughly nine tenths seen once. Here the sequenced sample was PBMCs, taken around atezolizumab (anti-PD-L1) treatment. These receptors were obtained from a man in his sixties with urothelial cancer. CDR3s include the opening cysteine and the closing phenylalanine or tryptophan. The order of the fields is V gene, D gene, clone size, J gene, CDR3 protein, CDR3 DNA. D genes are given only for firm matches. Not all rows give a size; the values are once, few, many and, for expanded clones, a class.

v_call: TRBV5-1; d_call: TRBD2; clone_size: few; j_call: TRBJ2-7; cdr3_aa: CASSLGGLAGGSPYEQYF; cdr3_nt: TGCGCCAGCAGCTTGGGGGGACTAGCGGGAGGGTCTCCCTACGAGCAGTACTTC
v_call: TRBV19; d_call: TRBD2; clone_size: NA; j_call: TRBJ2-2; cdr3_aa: CASSIPSGRVAGELFF; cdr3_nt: TGTGCCAGTAGTATACCCAGCGGGAGGGTCGCCGGGGAGCTGTTTTTT
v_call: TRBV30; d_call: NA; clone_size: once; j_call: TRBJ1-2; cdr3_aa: CAWNRDRPYGYTF; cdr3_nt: TGTGCCTGGAACCGAGACAGGCCCTATGGCTACACCTTC
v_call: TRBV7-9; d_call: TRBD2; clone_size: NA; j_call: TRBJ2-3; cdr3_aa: CASSRAVAGGTDTQYF; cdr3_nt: TGTGCCAGCAGCCGGGCCGTGGCGGGGGGCACAGATACGCAGTATTTT
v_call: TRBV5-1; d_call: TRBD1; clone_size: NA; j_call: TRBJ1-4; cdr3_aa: CASSLGDRYEKLFF; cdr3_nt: TGCGCCAGCAGCTTGGGGGACAGATACGAAAAACTGTTTTTT
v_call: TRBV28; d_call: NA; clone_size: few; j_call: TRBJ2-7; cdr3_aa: CAAFSRDSGQYF; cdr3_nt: TGTGCGGCCTTCTCCCGGGACTCTGGGCAGTACTTC
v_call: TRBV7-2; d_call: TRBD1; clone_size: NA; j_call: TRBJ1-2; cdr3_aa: CASSTWDSNYGYTF; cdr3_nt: TGTGCCAGCAGCACCTGGGACAGTAACTATGGCTACACCTTC
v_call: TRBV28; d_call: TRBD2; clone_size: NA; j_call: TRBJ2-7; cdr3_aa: CASTLTSGREQYF; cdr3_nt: TGTGCCAGCACGCTGACTAGCGGGAGAGAGCAGTACTTC
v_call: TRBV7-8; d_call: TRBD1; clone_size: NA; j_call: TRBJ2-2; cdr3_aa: CASSLRAGTGGTGELFF; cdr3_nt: TGTGCCAGCAGCTTACGCGCTGGGACAGGGGGCACCGGGGAGCTGTTTTTT
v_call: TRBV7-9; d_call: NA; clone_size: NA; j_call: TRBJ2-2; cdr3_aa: CASSGGTKELFF; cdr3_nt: TGTGCCAGCAGCGGGGGCACTAAGGAGCTGTTTTTT
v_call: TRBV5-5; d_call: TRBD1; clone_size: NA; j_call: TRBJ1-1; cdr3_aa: CASSFSDRGLEAFF; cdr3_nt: TGTGCCAGCAGCTTCTCGGACAGGGGGCTTGAAGCTTTCTTT
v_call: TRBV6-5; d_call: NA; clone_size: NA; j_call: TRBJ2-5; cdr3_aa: CASSYSGTHQETQYF; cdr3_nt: TGTGCCAGCAGTTACTCTGGGACACATCAAGAGACCCAGTACTTC
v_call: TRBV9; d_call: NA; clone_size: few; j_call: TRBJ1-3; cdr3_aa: CASSVAVGAGNTIYF; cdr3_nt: TGTGCCAGCAGCGTAGCCGTAGGGGCTGGAAACACCATATATTTT
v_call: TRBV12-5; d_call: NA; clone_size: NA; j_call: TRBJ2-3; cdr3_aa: CASGLPETGDTQYF; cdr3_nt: TGTGCTAGTGGGTTACCGGAAACAGGGGATACGCAGTATTTT
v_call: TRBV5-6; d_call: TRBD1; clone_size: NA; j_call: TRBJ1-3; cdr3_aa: CASRPRGSSPGTIYF; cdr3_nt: TGTGCCAGCAGACCCAGGGGGAGCAGCCCAGGAACCATATATTTT
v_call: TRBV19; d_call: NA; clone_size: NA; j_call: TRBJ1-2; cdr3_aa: CASASTDIERGYTF; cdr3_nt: TGTGCCAGCGCCTCCACGGACATCGAACGTGGCTACACCTTC
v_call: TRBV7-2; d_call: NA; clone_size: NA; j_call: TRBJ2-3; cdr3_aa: CASSPMTLSTDTQYF; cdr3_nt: TGTGCCAGCAGCCCGATGACATTGAGCACAGATACGCAGTATTTT
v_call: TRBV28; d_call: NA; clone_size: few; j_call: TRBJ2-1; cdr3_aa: CASSVVGHDNEQFF; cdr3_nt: TGTGCCAGCAGCGTAGTGGGGCATGACAATGAGCAGTTCTTC
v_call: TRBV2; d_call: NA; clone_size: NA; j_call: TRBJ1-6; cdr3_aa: CASSRDINSPLHF; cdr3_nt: TGTGCCAGCAGTAGGGACATAAATTCACCCCTCCACTTT
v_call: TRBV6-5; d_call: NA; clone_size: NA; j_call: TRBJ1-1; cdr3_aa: CASSYGGNTEAFF; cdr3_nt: TGTGCCAGCAGTTACGGAGGGAACACTGAAGCTTTCTTT
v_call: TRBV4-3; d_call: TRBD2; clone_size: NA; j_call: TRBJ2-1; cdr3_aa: CASSQVIAGGSYNEQFF; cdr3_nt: TGCGCCAGCAGCCAAGTTATCGCGGGAGGGTCCTACAATGAGCAGTTCTTC
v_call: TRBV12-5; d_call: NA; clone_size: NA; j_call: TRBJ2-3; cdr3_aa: CASGLSFGDTQYF; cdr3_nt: TGTGCTAGTGGTCTCTCATTCGGAGATACGCAGTATTTT
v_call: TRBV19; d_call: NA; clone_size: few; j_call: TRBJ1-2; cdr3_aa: CASSIQSNYGYTF; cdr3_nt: TGTGCCAGTAGTATCCAGTCTAACTATGGCTACACCTTC
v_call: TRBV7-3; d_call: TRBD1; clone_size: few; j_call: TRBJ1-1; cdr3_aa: CASSLGQATEAFF; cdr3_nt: TGTGCCAGCAGCCTCGGACAGGCCACTGAAGCTTTCTTT
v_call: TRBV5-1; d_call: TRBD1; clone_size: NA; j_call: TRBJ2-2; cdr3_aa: CASSPRGSNTGELFF; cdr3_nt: TGCGCCAGCAGCCCCAGGGGGTCGAACACCGGGGAGCTGTTTTTT
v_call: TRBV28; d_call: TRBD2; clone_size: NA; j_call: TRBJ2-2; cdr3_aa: CASSGTSGRRTGELFF; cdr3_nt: TGTGCCAGCAGTGGGACTAGCGGGAGAAGGACCGGGGAGCTGTTTTTT
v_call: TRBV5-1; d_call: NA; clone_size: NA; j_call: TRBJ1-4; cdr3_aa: CASSRDIGAREKLFF; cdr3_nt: TGCGCCAGCAGCAGGGACATCGGGGCTCGAGAAAAACTGTTTTTT
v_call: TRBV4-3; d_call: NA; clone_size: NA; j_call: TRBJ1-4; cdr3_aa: CASSQDWAGDFIGEKLFF; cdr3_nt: TGCGCCAGCAGCCAAGATTGGGCAGGGGATTTTATTGGTGAAAAACTGTTTTTT
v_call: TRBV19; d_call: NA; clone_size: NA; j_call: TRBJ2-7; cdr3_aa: CASSLAGSTYEQYF; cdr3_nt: TGTGCCAGTAGTTTAGCCGGGTCAACCTACGAGCAGTACTTC
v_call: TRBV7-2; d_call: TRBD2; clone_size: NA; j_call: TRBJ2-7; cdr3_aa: CASSLGRAGPYEQYF; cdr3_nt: TGTGCCAGCAGCTTGGGGAGGGCGGGCCCCTACGAGCAGTACTTC
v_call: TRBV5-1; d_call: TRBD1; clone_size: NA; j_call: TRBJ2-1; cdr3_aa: CASSGTTGGDEQFF; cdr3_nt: TGCGCCAGCAGCGGTACGACAGGGGGGGATGAGCAGTTCTTC
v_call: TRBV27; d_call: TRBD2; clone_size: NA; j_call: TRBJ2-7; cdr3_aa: CASSTTSGPWEQYF; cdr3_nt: TGTGCCAGCAGTACGACTAGCGGTCCCTGGGAGCAGTACTTC
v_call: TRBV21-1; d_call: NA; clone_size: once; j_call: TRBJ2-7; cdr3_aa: CASSKGDRRNKRSSYEQYF; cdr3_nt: TGTGCCAGCAGCAAAGGTGACAGGCGGAACAAAAGGAGCTCCTACGAGCAGTACTTC
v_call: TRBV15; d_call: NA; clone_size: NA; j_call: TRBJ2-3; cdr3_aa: CATSRRGLLDTDTQYF; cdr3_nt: TGTGCCACCAGCAGGCGGGGGCTGCTTGACACAGATACGCAGTATTTT
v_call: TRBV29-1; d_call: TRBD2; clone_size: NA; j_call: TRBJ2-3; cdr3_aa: CSVEFLAGGGTQYF; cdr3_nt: TGCAGCGTTGAATTCCTAGCGGGAGGAGGCACGCAGTATTTT
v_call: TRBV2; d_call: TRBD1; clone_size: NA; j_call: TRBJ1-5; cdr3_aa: CASSEGQYSNQPQHF; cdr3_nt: TGTGCCAGCAGTGAGGGACAGTATAGCAATCAGCCCCAGCATTTT
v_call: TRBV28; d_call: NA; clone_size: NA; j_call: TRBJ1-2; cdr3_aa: CASSSGGGYGYTF; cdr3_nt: TGTGCCAGCAGTTCGGGGGGCGGCTATGGCTACACCTTC
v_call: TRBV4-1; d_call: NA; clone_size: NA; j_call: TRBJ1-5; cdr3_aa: CASSQAPGQNNQPQHF; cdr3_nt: TGCGCCAGCAGCCAAGCGCCGGGACAAAACAATCAGCCCCAGCATTTT
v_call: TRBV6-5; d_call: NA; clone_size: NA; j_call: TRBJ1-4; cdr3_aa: CASSYRGPSPNEKLFF; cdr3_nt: TGTGCCAGCAGTTACAGGGGTCCATCGCCTAATGAAAAACTGTTTTTT
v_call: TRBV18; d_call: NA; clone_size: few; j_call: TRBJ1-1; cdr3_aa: CASSPRTGSNTEAFF; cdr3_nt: TGTGCCAGCTCACCACGTACAGGCTCAAACACTGAAGCTTTCTTT
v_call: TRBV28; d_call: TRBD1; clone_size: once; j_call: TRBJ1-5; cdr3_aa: CASSLSGPDRGGMVNQPQHF; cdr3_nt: TGTGCCAGCAGTTTAAGTGGGCCCGACAGGGGCGGGATGGTCAATCAGCCCCAGCATTTT
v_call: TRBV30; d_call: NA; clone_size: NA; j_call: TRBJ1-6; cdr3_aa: CACPGGDGYNSPLHF; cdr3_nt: TGTGCCTGTCCTGGAGGGGACGGCTATAATTCACCCCTCCACTTT
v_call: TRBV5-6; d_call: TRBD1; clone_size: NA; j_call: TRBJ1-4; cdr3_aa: CASSLGQSPRNEKLFF; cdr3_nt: TGTGCCAGCAGCCTGGGACAGTCCCCGCGTAATGAAAAACTGTTTTTT